This entry lists 19 T cell receptor beta chains sequenced from one sample in a study of shared clonotypes between healthy human individuals. TCRdb keeps only in-frame clones here, not all; method: immunoSEQ multiplex PCR. The sample includes about 2 million clones, about 95% seen only once; the top ten take roughly 0.13%. The specimen sequenced was naive CD4+ T cells sorted from blood. Subset given: CD45RA+ positively selected. The receptors originated from a young man in good health.

This chain joins TRBV28 and TRBJ2-7; 10 bases map to TRBD1. The CDR3 length is 13 residues. CDR1 MDHEN and CDR2 SYDVKM come from the germline V gene. Trimming cost V 5 bases and J 5 bases; bases outside gene matches: 3. The CDR3 reads CASSGTGVNEQYF. The CDR3 nucleotides read TGTGCCAGCAGTGGGACAGGGGTCAACGAGCAGTACTTC.

This chain connects TRBV30 to TRBJ2-7, with a tentative D call TRBD1 (5 bases). Trimming removed 4 bases from V and 3 bases from J, with 13 bases in between. The CDR3 extends over 13 amino acids. Germline lookup yields CDR1 GTSNPN and CDR2 SVGIG (reference sequence). The CDR3 DNA reads as TGTGCCTGGATGGAAAGGGGATACTACGAGCAGTACTTC. Its protein product is CAWMERGYYEQYF.

About this clone: Within the sample, other DNA sequences also encode this same CDR3. This chain links TRBV5-1 with TRBJ1-2; D gene ambiguous. Trimming shortened V by 4 bases and J by 4 bases, and 14 bases separated the two germline ends. The CDR3 spans 14 residues. Germline V lookup: CDR1 SGHRS, CDR2 YFSETQ. The CDR3 nucleotides read TGCGCCAGCAGCCTGTCCGGGAACGCCTATGGCTACACCTTC. Its protein is CASSLSGNAYGYTF.

V usage is TRBV4-3 and J usage is TRBJ2-1, with D uncertain. The CDR3 length is 14 residues. The V gene's germline CDR1 is LGHNA and CDR2 YSLEER. The V end was cut by 0 bases, the J end by 4 bases, with 7 bases between. The CDR3 DNA sequence: TGCGCCAGCAGCCAAGACTCCCTATACAATGAGCAGTTCTTC. It codes for CASSQDSLYNEQFF.

The genes are TRBV29-1 and TRBJ1-2; perhaps TRBD1 as D (5 bases). The CDR3 runs to 15 residues. CDR1 is SQVTM and CDR2 is ANQGSEA in the germline V gene. Trimming cost V 4 bases and J 0 bases, with 15 bases left between them. The CDR3 DNA follows: TGCAGCGTTGTGGGTGACAGCCAAGCTAACTATGGCTACACCTTC. Protein product: CSVVGDSQANYGYTF. Looking up the rest from reference TRBV29-1 and TRBJ1-2 gives the full variable domain: SAVISQKPSRDICQRGTSLTIQCQVDSQVTMMFWYRQQPGQSLTLIATANQGSEATYESGFVIDKFPISRPNLTFSTLTVSNMSPEDSSIYLCSVVGDSQANYGYTFGSGTRLTVV.

The J gene is TRBJ2-1, the V gene TRBV5-1, with TRBD1 identical over 9 bases. The trim removed 1 base at V and 4 bases at J, leaving 3 bases unmatched. The V gene's germline CDR1 is SGHRS and CDR2 YFSETQ. The CDR3 consists of 15 residues. In DNA form, the CDR3 reads TGCGCCAGCAGCTTGAGGGACAGGGAGTACAATGAGCAGTTCTTC. It specifies CASSLRDREYNEQFF.

The genes are TRBV6-5 and TRBJ1-2, with D unresolved. CDR1 is MNHEY and CDR2 is SVGAGI in the germline V gene. This CDR3 has 13 residues. V lost 2 bases, J lost 8 bases, and 12 bases lay in between. CDR3 in DNA: TGTGCCAGCAGTTACCTTCAGGCGGGGGGCTACACCTTC. Translated: CASSYLQAGGYTF.

The V gene is TRBV10-3, the J gene TRBJ2-3, with 12 bases matching TRBD2. CDR3 length: 16 residues. J gave up 5 bases and V 4 bases, and 7 bases lay outside the gene matches. Germline V lookup: CDR1 ENHRY, CDR2 SYGVKD. The CDR3 bases are TGTGCCATCAGTGGCAGACTAGCGGGAGACGGAGATACGCAGTATTTT. Its translation: CAISGRLAGDGDTQYF.

As to this clone: A read error is likely, as this CDR3 ends without the conserved phenylalanine or tryptophan. Because the CDR3's place on the DNA is in doubt, the DNA is left out and the CDR3 is given as listed by TCRdb. This chain uses TRBV10-3 with TRBJ2-7; no DNA check was done on the table's D call, TRBD2. The CDR3 extends over 11 residues, inclusive of both ends. CDR1 is ENHRY, CDR2 SYGVKD, per germline. Here the CDR3 reads CAINGLAGGQI.

The V call is TRBV28, the J call TRBJ2-7; unclear D gene. This CDR3 spans 14 amino acids. Germline V gene sequence: CDR1 MDHEN, CDR2 SYDVKM. V lost 2 bases and J lost 2, with 10 bases in between. CDR3 DNA sequence: TGTGCCAGCAGTTTAGTTGGGGTTCCCTACGAGCAGTACTTC. It is translated as CASSLVGVPYEQYF. Full variable domain (outside the CDR3, taken from reference TRBV28 and TRBJ2-7): DVKVTQSSRYLVKRTGEKVFLECVQDMDHENMFWYRQDPGLGLRLIYFSYDVKMKEKGDIPEGYSVSREKKERFSLILESASTNQTSMYLCASSLVGVPYEQYFGPGTRLTVT.

The gene calls are TRBV7-2 and TRBJ1-2, with 8 bases matching TRBD1. The germline CDR1 and CDR2 sequences are SGHTA and FQGNSA. The CDR3 covers 15 residues. V lost 5 bases and J lost 7; bases outside the gene matches: 12. The DNA for the CDR3 is TGTGCCAGCAGCCCATCGACAGGGGAAACTTTTGGCTACACCTTC. It specifies CASSPSTGETFGYTF.

The V and J genes are TRBV28 and TRBJ2-7; D is undetermined. V was trimmed by 3 bases and J by 6 bases, leaving 15 bases between them. The CDR3 is 14 amino acids. CDR1 and CDR2 from the germline V gene are MDHEN and SYDVKM. The CDR3 is CASSFSTINGEQYF. Written as DNA, the CDR3 is TGTGCCAGCAGTTTCTCGACAATTAACGGCGAGCAGTACTTC.

This clone was counted a single time. V is TRBV29-1 and J is TRBJ2-1, with D maybe TRBD1 (6 bases). The germline CDR1 and CDR2 sequences are SQVTM and ANQGSEA. Trimming took off 4 bases at V and 4 bases at J, with 17 bases between the two ends. The CDR3 loop spans 15 amino acids. CDR3 DNA: TGCAGCGTTGCTGAGGGACAATTACGATACAATGAGCAGTTCTTC. Protein product: CSVAEGQLRYNEQFF.

On this clone: Other DNA sequences in the sample encode the same CDR3. V is TRBV7-2 and J is TRBJ2-7, with 8 bases that match TRBD1. The V gene end was trimmed by 1 base and the J gene end by 4 bases; junction bases not matched to a gene: 3. The CDR3 has 14 residues. CDR1 SGHTA and CDR2 FQGNSA come from the germline V gene. The CDR3 nucleotides are TGTGCCAGCAGCTTAGACAGGGGGAGGTACGAGCAGTACTTC. The encoded protein is CASSLDRGRYEQYF.

This clone was picked up one time. The CDR3 sequence is CASSRGQGGSGELFF. The CDR3 region has the DNA TGTGCCAGCAGCCGGGGACAGGGAGGCTCCGGGGAGCTGTTTTTT. This chain joins TRBV6-5 and TRBJ2-2; 9 bases match TRBD1. Looked up from germline, CDR1 is MNHEY and CDR2 is SVGAGI. This CDR3 region has 15 residues. V was clipped by 6 bases and J by 6 bases; unmatched bases: 8.

The chain has TRBV6-6 and TRBJ2-2; possibly TRBD1 or TRBD2 for D (6 bases each). Trimming pared 8 bases from V and 6 bases from J, leaving 22 bases between. The germline V gene has CDR1 MNHNY and CDR2 SVGAGI (reference sequence). This CDR3 contains 16 residues. The CDR3 is CASQQGGTLVAGELFF. The CDR3 DNA follows: TGTGCCAGCCAGCAAGGAGGGACACTCGTCGCCGGGGAGCTGTTTTTT.

The rearrangement joins TRBV4-2 to TRBJ1-3; D is perhaps TRBD1 (6 bases). The CDR3 has 17 residues. Between the trimmed V and J ends, which lost 3 bases and 1 base, there was a span of 16 bases. Germline V lookup: CDR1 LGHNA, CDR2 YNFKEQ. The CDR3 coding sequence is TGTGCCAGCAGCCATCCTGTACAGGGTACGTCTGGAAACACCATATATTTT. Protein sequence: CASSHPVQGTSGNTIYF.

V usage is TRBV5-1 and J usage is TRBJ1-1; D may be TRBD1 (5 bases). The CDR3 is made up of 14 amino acids. V was shortened by 4 bases and J by 0 bases, with 10 bases between the two germline ends. Per germline, CDR1 SGHRS and CDR2 YFSETQ. The CDR3 reads CASSRSGMNTEAFF. DNA of the CDR3: TGCGCCAGCAGCAGGTCAGGGATGAACACTGAAGCTTTCTTT. The complete variable domain, with remaining parts taken from reference TRBV5-1 and TRBJ1-1, reads KAGVTQTPRYLIKTRGQQVTLSCSPISGHRSVSWYQQTPGQGLQFLFEYFSETQRNKGNFPGRFSGRQFSNSRSEMNVSTLELGDSALYLCASSRSGMNTEAFFGQGTRLTVV.

The chain has TRBV2 and TRBJ2-1; D is unclear. The CDR3 consists of 15 residues. The V gene's germline CDR1 is SNHLY and CDR2 FYNNEI. Trimming shortened V by 7 bases and J by 0 bases, and 13 bases separated the two germline ends. In DNA, the CDR3 is TGTGCCAGCAATCAACGAGCGAGCTCCTACAATGAGCAGTTCTTC. Its protein product is CASNQRASSYNEQFF.